One and the same sample provided the 21 T cell receptor beta chains below, sequenced in a study of blood T cell repertoires in COVID-19. The table came from immunoSEQ multiplex PCR; TCRdb's copy has only in-frame clones and leaves some out. The repertoire has 240,000 or so clones, 75% to 90% of them found once; the top ten carry around 1%. The specimen sequenced was PBMCs or T cells enriched from blood (not recorded which). These receptors originate from a man between 45 and 60 years old who had been exposed to COVID-19.

This chain joins TRBV5-6 and TRBJ1-1; weak D call: TRBD1 (6 bases). Germline V gene data show CDR1 as SGHDT and CDR2 as YYEEEE. CDR3 length: 14 amino acids. The V end lost 5 bases, the J end lost 0 bases, and 11 bases lay between the germline ends. The CDR3 bases are TGTGCCAGCAGTCCCGACAGGCTGAACACTGAAGCTTTCTTT. Protein: CASSPDRLNTEAFF.

The chain carries TRBV5-1 and TRBJ2-2; 8 nucleotides agree with TRBD1. Germline CDR1 reads SGHRS; CDR2 reads YFSETQ. V lost 3 bases and J lost 5; bases outside the gene matches: 6. The CDR3 has 15 amino acids. The CDR3 reads CASSWTGIGTGELFF. The CDR3 nucleotides read TGCGCCAGCAGCTGGACAGGGATCGGGACCGGGGAGCTGTTTTTT.

This chain links TRBV4-1 with TRBJ2-1, with TRBD2 identical over 12 bases. The V segment lost 1 base and the J segment 7 bases; nucleotides outside the gene matches: 11. This CDR3 comprises 18 residues. The germline gives CDR1 MGHRA, CDR2 YSYEKL. CDR3 DNA sequence: TGCGCCAGCAGCCAAGTCCGCGCTAGCGGGAGGGCACGAAATGAGCAGTTCTTC. Translation: CASSQVRASGRARNEQFF.

The gene calls are TRBV2 and TRBJ2-7, with a weak D call TRBD2 (6 bases). Between the trimmed V and J ends, which lost 6 bases and 6 bases, there was a span of 30 bases. The CDR3 runs to 18 residues. CDR1 and CDR2 (germline): SNHLY, FYNNEI. CDR3 sequence: CASSPGLFSYEVGAEQYF. For the CDR3, the DNA is TGTGCCAGCAGCCCGGGACTTTTTTCCTACGAGGTAGGGGCCGAGCAGTACTTC.

The CDR3 region is CASSLDLGLAAGELFF. The CDR3 DNA reads TGCGCCAGCAGCTTGGACTTGGGACTAGCTGCTGGGGAGCTGTTTTTT. The genes are TRBV5-1 and TRBJ2-2; 9 bases fit TRBD2. J was trimmed by 8 bases and V by 0 bases; bases with no gene match: 8. Germline values: CDR1 SGHRS, CDR2 YFSETQ. The CDR3 spans 16 residues.

The rearrangement joins TRBV29-1 to TRBJ1-3; 11 nucleotides agree with TRBD1. Germline lookup yields CDR1 SQVTM and CDR2 ANQGSEA. V was pared by 6 bases and J by 11 bases, with 9 bases of the junction left unmatched. This CDR3 comprises 13 residues. DNA for the CDR3: TGCAGCGTGAAGCCGGACAGGGGGCTTCCCATATATTTT. Its protein product is CSVKPDRGLPIYF.

CDR3 nucleotide sequence: TGTGCCAGCAGCTTGGCCGTAACTAGCACAGATACGCAGTATTTT. It specifies CASSLAVTSTDTQYF. J is TRBJ2-3 and V is TRBV5-6; D call uncertain. Trimming pared 0 bases from V and 0 bases from J, leaving 8 bases between. Germline V gives CDR1 SGHDT, CDR2 YYEEEE. The CDR3 is 15 residues long.

The chain carries TRBV14 and TRBJ1-1; 9 bases match TRBD1. The V segment lost 2 bases and the J segment 3 bases; nucleotides outside the gene matches: 1. This CDR3 region has 14 residues. Germline assignment: CDR1 SGHDN and CDR2 FVKESK. CDR3 nucleotide sequence: TGTGCCAGCAGCCAACGACAGGGGGACACTGAAGCTTTCTTT. Translating gives CASSQRQGDTEAFF.

This clone was recorded once. The chain employs TRBV7-3 and TRBJ2-2, with unresolved D. The CDR3 contains 14 residues. V was clipped by 2 bases and J by 1 base, with 5 bases between them. Per germline, CDR1 SGHTA and CDR2 FQGTGA. CDR3 sequence: CASSLVQNTGELFF. Here the CDR3 DNA reads TGTGCCAGCAGCTTAGTACAGAACACCGGGGAGCTGTTTTTT.

This rearrangement joins TRBV28 to TRBJ1-1; tentatively, D is TRBD1 (5 bases). CDR3 length equals 15 residues. With 7 bases removed from V and 1 base from J, the gap between germline ends came to 16 bases. Looked up from germline, CDR1 is MDHEN and CDR2 is SYDVKM. CDR3 residues: CASIPVGRSNTEAFF. The CDR3 bases are TGTGCCAGCATCCCCGTGGGGCGGTCGAACACTGAAGCTTTCTTT.

The CDR3 sequence: CASSSLPGLGEDEQFF. Here the CDR3 DNA reads TGCGCCAGCAGCTCCCTACCGGGACTCGGCGAGGATGAGCAGTTCTTC. The chain joins TRBV5-1 to TRBJ2-1, with D possibly being TRBD2 (6 bases). CDR1 and CDR2 (germline): SGHRS, YFSETQ. Trimming stripped 3 bases from V and 8 bases from J, with 21 bases between. The CDR3 is 16 amino acids.

The chain combines TRBV9 with TRBJ2-2; 7 bases agree with TRBD1. The trim removed 1 base at V and 0 bases at J, leaving 9 bases unmatched. The CDR3 is 18 residues long. Germline CDR1 reads SGDLS; CDR2 reads YYNGEE. The CDR3: CASSVLGSGQPNTGELFF. The CDR3 coding sequence is TGTGCCAGCAGCGTATTGGGTTCGGGACAGCCGAACACCGGGGAGCTGTTTTTT.

The chain carries TRBV6-5 and TRBJ1-2, with TRBD1 identical over 9 bases. This CDR3 comprises 14 residues. Germline V gene sequence: CDR1 MNHEY, CDR2 SVGAGI. The trim removed 2 bases at V and 2 bases at J, leaving 0 bases unmatched. CDR3 in DNA: TGTGCCAGCAGTTACGGGACAGGGAACTATGGCTACACCTTC. Protein: CASSYGTGNYGYTF.

The chain joins TRBV7-6 to TRBJ2-7; maybe TRBD2 (7 bases). This CDR3 has 14 amino acids. In germline, CDR1 is SGHVS, CDR2 FNYEAQ. Trimming stripped 9 bases from V and 4 bases from J, with 19 bases between. The CDR3 reads CASQEGGGRYEQYF. In DNA form, the CDR3 reads TGTGCCAGTCAGGAGGGGGGGGGAAGGTACGAGCAGTACTTC.

This chain joins TRBV10-3 and TRBJ1-2; TRBD1 might be the D (6 bases). Trimming stripped 6 bases from V and 4 bases from J, with 15 bases between. The V gene's germline CDR1 is ENHRY and CDR2 SYGVKD. The CDR3 consists of 14 residues. The DNA for the CDR3 is TGTGCCATCAGGGGGGGGCAGCTCAGCTATGGCTACACCTTC. This sequence encodes CAIRGGQLSYGYTF.

This clone showed up just once. V is TRBV5-1 and J is TRBJ2-3; TRBD2 is a possible D gene (6 bases). V lost 5 bases to trimming and J lost 1 base, with 20 bases between them. Germline lookup yields CDR1 SGHRS and CDR2 YFSETQ. CDR3 length: 17 amino acids. CDR3 amino acids: CASRVIPGTSGTDTQYF. The CDR3 region has the DNA TGCGCCAGCAGGGTGATTCCCGGGACTTCTGGCACAGATACGCAGTATTTT.

The V and J genes are TRBV9 and TRBJ1-1; D is unresolved. V lost 0 bases, J lost 8 bases, and 11 bases lay in between. The germline CDR1 and CDR2 sequences are SGDLS and YYNGEE. The CDR3 has 13 residues. CDR3 residues: CASSVVIRSEAFF. Written as DNA, the CDR3 is TGTGCCAGCAGCGTAGTAATCCGTTCCGAAGCTTTCTTT.

This clone appeared a single time. The chain carries TRBV28 and TRBJ2-7, with 7 bases lining up with TRBD1. The V and J ends lost 4 bases and 9 bases, in that order; junction bases with no gene match: 6. CDR1 MDHEN and CDR2 SYDVKM come from the germline V gene. CDR3 size: 12 residues. CDR3 sequence: CASSWIQGLQYF. The CDR3 region has the DNA TGTGCCAGCAGTTGGATACAGGGGCTGCAGTACTTC.

The rearrangement links TRBV9 to TRBJ2-3; the match to TRBD1 covers 8 bases. After removal of 5 bases from V and 5 bases from J, the junction contained 10 bases not matched to a gene. This CDR3 is built from 15 residues. Per the germline V gene, CDR1 is SGDLS and CDR2 is YYNGEE. The CDR3 here is CASRLIQGAGDTQYF. CDR3 DNA: TGTGCCAGCAGATTGATTCAGGGGGCCGGAGATACGCAGTATTTT.

V is TRBV6-2 or TRBV6-3 and J is TRBJ1-5; D may be TRBD1 (5 bases). The germline V gene has CDR1 MNHEY and CDR2 SVGEGT. The length of the CDR3 is 15 residues. Trimming took 4 bases from V and 3 from J, leaving 13 bases between them. CDR3 sequence reads: CASSFKGLFNQPQHF. The CDR3 DNA sequence: TGTGCCAGCAGTTTTAAGGGACTGTTCAATCAGCCCCAGCATTTT.

The chain uses TRBV24-1 and TRBJ1-5; 8 nucleotides agree with TRBD1. From germline, CDR1 is KGHDR and CDR2 SFDVKD. V shed 4 bases, J shed 0 bases, and the junction held 4 bases outside the gene matches. The CDR3 extends over 16 amino acids. The CDR3 loop is CATSEDTGGSNQPQHF. CDR3 nucleotides: TGTGCCACCAGTGAGGATACAGGGGGTAGCAATCAGCCCCAGCATTTT.